The clone carrying this T cell receptor (beta chain) was seen only a few times. This entry is derived from a study of Graves' ophthalmopathy and Graves' hyperthyroidism. Amplification of the TCR beta CDR3 regions used RNA transcripts (as template). HTBI-primed first-round RT-PCR preceded second-round multiplex PCR. TCRdb re-analysed the multiplex PCR reads in MiXCR, keeping a single row per CDR3 protein. The table has over a million distinct CDR3 sequences, about 40% seen once; the top ten hold around 10%. Sample: peripheral blood or thyroid tissue (not recorded which). The origin of this receptor is an adult man with Graves' hyperthyroidism.

The CDR3 is CASSLSFPETQYF. The CDR3 DNA reads TGTGCCAGCAGCTTATCTTTCCCGGAGACCCAGTACTTC. V and J are TRBV11-2 and TRBJ2-5; no definite D call. The CDR3 covers 13 residues. V lost 2 bases and J lost 5, with 9 bases in between. Germline lookup yields CDR1 SGHAT and CDR2 FQNNGV.